Reported below is one TCR beta chain. This sample is part of a study of blood T cell repertoires in COVID-19. In the study overall: Samples representing acute and convalescent COVID-19 were sourced from the United States, Italy and Spain. T cells, B-cell-depleted T cells, or PBMCs provided the cDNA or gDNA that served as material.

As handled by the study authors: Amplification of reference gene primers was used by the study to estimate nucleated cell counts. Data came from immunoSEQ multiplex PCR; TCRdb stores just in-frame clones and leaves some out. V, J and clone size were drawn from that table, and D and trimming were deduced from the DNA. This table has a few hundred thousand clones, 80% to 90% appearing once. Trimming stripped 3 bases from V and 0 bases from J, with 15 bases between. CDR3 length: 17 amino acids. Germline V lookup: CDR1 LNHDA, CDR2 SQIVND (reference sequence). Seattle patient enrollment occurred during active infection, with longitudinal follow-up thereafter.

Sequenced: peripheral blood. The rearrangement uses TRBV19 and TRBJ2-1; weak D call: TRBD2 (5 bases). The TCR sequence derives from a man aged 18 to 29 with COVID-19, enrolled during active disease. CDR3: CASSIVGRGSSYNEQFF. CDR3 bases: TGTGCCAGTAGTATCGTAGGACGGGGTAGCTCCTACAATGAGCAGTTCTTC.